Sequencing of this TCR beta chain was carried out in a study of T cells in Graves' hyperthyroidism and ophthalmopathy (dated by TCRdb to the late 2010s). Background on the whole study: Peripheral blood samples were taken at the time of initial diagnosis, prior to any treatment. To identify TCR V-J signatures that set the groups apart, the researchers used a discovery cohort of approximately 98 patients, made up of 40 to 45 with Graves' ophthalmopathy and approximately 57 with stable Graves' hyperthyroidism. The paper reports TCR Vbeta CDR3 sequencing of approximately 140 peripheral blood samples: approximately 41 ophthalmopathy, 70 to 85 hyperthyroidism and some 17 progressor patients. After blood sampling, hyperthyroidism patients were treated with methimazole at a starting dose of 30 mg daily, and ophthalmopathy patients were treated with high-dose intravenous methylprednisolone. Prospective prediction of ophthalmopathy was tested in an independent validation cohort of approximately 19 hyperthyroidism patients and some 17 patients who later progressed to ophthalmopathy. For training and testing, the 100 or so patients in the discovery cohort were randomly divided in a 7:3 ratio. Thyroid tissue and blood T-cell repertoires from over 5 Graves' hyperthyroidism patients were also compared in the study.

This clonotype was recorded at least ten times. Its specific antigen is unknown. No clone much larger than this one lies a single base away; base qualities are absent. Ophthalmopathy patients had moderately to severely active disease, Clinical Activity Score of at least 3, NOSPECS grade of at least 4, and duration under 3 months. The study excluded patients with uncontrolled infections, other autoimmune diseases, pregnancy or lactation. Diagnoses were established on the basis of clinical symptoms, serum thyroxine and TRAb, thyroid ultrasound, and orbital computed tomography. PBMCs were isolated from around 10 ml of fresh peripheral blood by Ficoll-Paque density gradient centrifugation. Total RNA was extracted using Trizol reagent, and RNA quality was assessed on an Agilent 2100 Bioanalyzer. Beyond this particular receptor, the publication reports: A 13 V-J signature model separated ophthalmopathy from stable hyperthyroidism, with around 88% sensitivity and roughly 82% specificity in cross-validation and 80%/75% in testing. In validation, the model predicted progression to ophthalmopathy a median of roughly six months before onset, with over 60% sensitivity and about 72% specificity. Most expanded thyroid clonotypes (frequency above 0.001) were also detected in blood, suggesting blood repertoires may reflect thyroid immune responses. Sample size was not statistically predetermined, and investigators were not blinded to group allocation.

Amplification of TCR beta CDR3 regions was carried out from RNA transcripts. The TCR CDR3 was subjected to a first round of RT-PCR using the HTBI primer set and the Qiagen OneStep RT-PCR kit. Libraries were constructed in a second round of multiplex PCR, after which size selection and purification were performed. Libraries were sequenced paired-end with 100 bp reads on an Illumina HiSeq2000. On the authors' methods: Raw data were processed with SOAPnuke, discarding reads with adapters, uncalled bases, mean Phred below 15, or no exact constant-primer or identifier match. High-quality paired reads were merged with COPE v1.2.5, and unique nucleotide sequences were defined as clonotypes. MiTCR v1.1 was used to align the clonotypes against IMGT TRBV, TRBD and TRBJ reference segments. The analysis included only V-J combinations with a frequency above 0.0001, which together covered around 99% of the repertoires. The TCS score was defined as F50 (clonal expansion) divided by E x V (chaos), with BLOSUM62-based TCRdist calculated between CDR3 peptides within each V-J. Welch's t-statistics and random forest reduced fewer than 600 V-J features to 13, which were used in a naive Bayes classifier (R e1071). TCRdb trimmed the raw reads at Q25, called clones with MiXCR and kept productive beta chains. Every CDR3 protein is listed once, alongside the most common genes and DNA of its rows. It is TCRdb's table, rather than the study itself, that gives the V and J calls and clone size. Recorded for this sample are 200,000 to 250,000 distinct CDR3 sequences; approximately 25% of them occurred a single time. Jointly, the top ten make up roughly 32% of the sample.

At the junction V is shortened by 5 bases and J by 2 bases; bases outside the gene matches: 12. The germline V gene gives CDR1 as SGHAT and CDR2 as FQNNGV. Its CDR3 holds 16 amino acids, cysteine through phenylalanine. Of all the DNA, just the CDR3 is kept, 48 bases in frame from base 1. The sequencing sample was made of blood. The rearranged chain carries TRBV11-2 and TRBJ2-7, and TRBD2 matches 7 of the central bases. The TCR was taken from a woman aged 40 to 55 with Graves' ophthalmopathy. The nucleotides read TGTGCCAGCAGCGGACGTCTAGCGGTTCCGACCTACGAGCAGTACTTC. Its coded protein is CASSGRLAVPTYEQYF.